This entry lists 15 T cell receptor beta chains sequenced from one sample in a study of OX40 agonist ivuxolimab in advanced cancers. Generated by immunoSEQ multiplex PCR, the TCRdb table keeps only in-frame clones and is missing some. The sample includes 50,000 to 65,000 clones, about four fifths seen only once; the top ten take 2% to 3%. Sequences were derived from CD4+ or CD8+ T cells sorted from blood, sampled in a trial of the OX40 agonist ivuxolimab. These receptors were obtained from an adult with an advanced solid tumor such as melanoma, head and neck, liver or kidney cancer.

This clone showed up just once. CDR3 nucleotides: TGCGCCAGCAGCTCCCAGGGTAGCGGGGAGCTGTTTTTT. Its translation is CASSSQGSGELFF. This chain uses TRBV5-1 with TRBJ2-2, with D perhaps matching TRBD1 (5 bases). The CDR3 has 13 amino acids. Trimming removed 3 bases at V and 7 bases at J, with 10 bases between. CDR1 and CDR2 from the germline V gene are SGHRS and YFSETQ.

This clone came up once. This chain uses TRBV5-1 with TRBJ2-2; D is undetermined. Trimming cost V 0 bases and J 1 base, with 4 bases left between them. CDR1 and CDR2 from the germline V gene are SGHRS and YFSETQ. The CDR3 is 14 amino acids. The CDR3: CASSLEVNTGELFF. CDR3 sequence (DNA): TGCGCCAGCAGCTTGGAGGTGAACACCGGGGAGCTGTTTTTT.

The chain has TRBV5-5 and TRBJ1-2; 7 bases are shared with TRBD1. Germline lookup yields CDR1 SGHKS and CDR2 YYEKEE (reference sequence). The CDR3 runs 12 residues. The V and J ends lost 3 bases and 5 bases, in that order; junction bases with no gene match: 1. CDR3 coding DNA: TGTGCCAGCAGCTCGACAGGGTATGGCTACACCTTC. This translates into CASSSTGYGYTF. The variable domain in full, completed from reference TRBV5-5 and TRBJ1-2, reads DAGVTQSPTHLIKTRGQQVTLRCSPISGHKSVSWYQQVLGQGPQFIFQYYEKEERGRGNFPDRFSARQFPNYSSELNVNALLLGDSALYLCASSSTGYGYTFGSGTRLTVV.

This chain connects TRBV9 to TRBJ1-1, with 8 bases fitting TRBD1. V shed 3 bases, J shed 4 bases, and the junction held 8 bases outside the gene matches. Germline CDR1 SGDLS, CDR2 YYNGEE. There are 15 residues in the CDR3. This CDR3 is CASSAGGAGGTEAFF. In DNA form, the CDR3 reads TGTGCCAGCAGCGCAGGGGGCGCCGGGGGCACTGAAGCTTTCTTT.

The chain uses TRBV7-2 and TRBJ2-3; the match to TRBD2 covers 9 bases. This CDR3 has 15 residues. The V and J ends lost 6 bases and 5 bases, in that order; junction bases with no gene match: 9. Germline V gene sequence: CDR1 SGHTA, CDR2 FQGNSA. The CDR3 DNA follows: TGTGCCAGCAGAACTGGACTAGCGCTGGGAGATACGCAGTATTTT. It yields the protein CASRTGLALGDTQYF. Using reference TRBV7-2 and TRBJ2-3 for the parts outside the CDR3, the full variable domain is GAGVSQSPSNKVTEKGKDVELRCDPISGHTALYWYRQSLGQGLEFLIYFQGNSAPDKSGLPSDRFSAERTGGSVSTLTIQRTQQEDSAVYLCASRTGLALGDTQYFGPGTRLTVL.

The CDR3 protein is CATSPHGSGLAVKETQYF. The CDR3 DNA sequence: TGTGCCACCAGCCCCCACGGAAGTGGACTAGCGGTAAAAGAGACCCAGTACTTC. V gene TRBV15 combines with J gene TRBJ2-5, with 10 bases lining up with TRBD2. V was pared by 5 bases and J by 3 bases, with 15 bases of the junction left unmatched. The CDR3 runs 18 residues. The germline V gene encodes CDR1 LNHNV and CDR2 YYDKDF (reference sequence).

This chain connects TRBV7-2 to TRBJ1-2; D gene unclear. V was shortened by 5 bases and J by 4 bases, with 11 bases between the two germline ends. The CDR3 loop spans 13 amino acids. CDR1 SGHTA and CDR2 FQGNSA come from the germline V gene. CDR3 in DNA: TGTGCCAGCAGCCCTGACATCATCTATGGCTACACCTTC. This translates into CASSPDIIYGYTF.

This clone appeared a few times. The chain carries TRBV2 and TRBJ2-5; TRBD2 aligns across 15 bases. The germline V gene has CDR1 SNHLY and CDR2 FYNNEI. The J segment lost 2 bases and the V segment lost 4 bases, leaving 2 bases of the junction unmatched. The CDR3 extends over 16 amino acids. The DNA of the CDR3 is TGTGCCAGCAGTGTGGGACTAGCGGGGGGACAAGAGACCCAGTACTTC. This codes for CASSVGLAGGQETQYF.

This clone occurred a few times. Different DNA sequences within this sample yield the same CDR3. This chain uses TRBV5-1 with TRBJ2-7; 7 bases agree with TRBD2. The CDR3 is 15 amino acids. V shed 0 bases, J shed 1 base, and the junction held 4 bases outside the gene matches. From germline, CDR1 is SGHRS and CDR2 YFSETQ. CDR3 bases: TGCGCCAGCAGCTTGGGGGGACTACAATCCTACGAGCAGTACTTC. Protein product: CASSLGGLQSYEQYF. Filled out from reference TRBV5-1 and TRBJ2-7, the complete variable domain reads KAGVTQTPRYLIKTRGQQVTLSCSPISGHRSVSWYQQTPGQGLQFLFEYFSETQRNKGNFPGRFSGRQFSNSRSEMNVSTLELGDSALYLCASSLGGLQSYEQYFGPGTRLTVT.

The chain combines TRBV5-1 with TRBJ2-1, with TRBD1 identical over 8 bases. CDR3 length: 15 amino acids. From germline, CDR1 is SGHRS and CDR2 YFSETQ. J gave up 5 bases and V 3 bases, and 7 bases lay outside the gene matches. The CDR3 DNA reads as TGCGCCAGCAGCTCCCGACAGGGGAATCACAATGAGCAGTTCTTC. This codes for CASSSRQGNHNEQFF.

V usage is TRBV14 and J usage is TRBJ1-1; D is perhaps TRBD1 (6 bases). Trimming took off 3 bases at V and 4 bases at J, with 9 bases between the two ends. The CDR3 consists of 13 residues. The V gene's germline CDR1 is SGHDN and CDR2 FVKESK. In DNA form, the CDR3 reads TGTGCCAGCAGCCACAGGGGACGCACTGAAGCTTTCTTT. As protein: CASSHRGRTEAFF.

The V gene is TRBV18, the J gene TRBJ2-2, with D perhaps TRBD1 (6 bases). The CDR3 loop spans 13 amino acids. The V end lost 8 bases, the J end lost 5 bases, and 12 bases lay between the germline ends. The germline CDR1 and CDR2 sequences are KGHSH and LQKENI. This chain's CDR3 is CASAQQGTGELFF. The CDR3, as DNA: TGTGCCAGCGCGCAACAGGGAACCGGGGAGCTGTTTTTT.

The chain uses TRBV30 and TRBJ1-2; 9 nucleotides agree with TRBD1. V was pared by 2 bases and J by 2 bases, with 15 bases of the junction left unmatched. CDR3 length equals 18 residues. Per germline, CDR1 GTSNPN and CDR2 SVGIG (reference sequence). This CDR3 is CAWSSSGTGMGANYGYTF. As DNA, the CDR3 is TGTGCCTGGAGTTCGTCCGGGACAGGGATGGGGGCCAACTATGGCTACACCTTC.

The chain couples TRBV30 to TRBJ1-6, with D perhaps matching TRBD1 (5 bases). From germline, CDR1 is GTSNPN and CDR2 SVGIG (reference sequence). Trimming shortened V by 0 bases and J by 10 bases, and 13 bases separated the two germline ends. This CDR3 comprises 14 residues. The DNA of the CDR3 is TGTGCCTGGAGTGTGCGAGGGGTCAGCTCACCCCTCCACTTT. As protein: CAWSVRGVSSPLHF.

V is TRBV7-9 and J is TRBJ1-4; possible D gene TRBD1, 5 bases. This CDR3 is built from 15 residues. Germline V CDR1 and CDR2: SEHNR, FQNEAQ (reference sequence). The V end was cut by 1 base, the J end by 7 bases, with 13 bases between. CDR3 in amino acids: CASSLGGTGGEKLFF. CDR3 in DNA: TGTGCCAGCAGCTTAGGGGGCACAGGAGGTGAAAAACTGTTTTTT.